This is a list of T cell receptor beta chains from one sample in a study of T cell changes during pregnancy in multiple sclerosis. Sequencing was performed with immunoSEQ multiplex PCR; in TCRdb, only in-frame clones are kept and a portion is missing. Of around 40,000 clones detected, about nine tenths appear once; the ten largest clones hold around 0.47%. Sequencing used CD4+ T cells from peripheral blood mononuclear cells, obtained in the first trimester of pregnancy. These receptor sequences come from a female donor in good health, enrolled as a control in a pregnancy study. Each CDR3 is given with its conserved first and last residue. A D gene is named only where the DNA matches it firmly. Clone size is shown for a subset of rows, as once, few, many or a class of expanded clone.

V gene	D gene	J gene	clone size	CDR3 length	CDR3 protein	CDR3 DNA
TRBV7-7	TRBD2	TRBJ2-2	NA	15	CASSNLAGGTGELFF	TGTGCTAGCAGCAACCTGGCGGGGGGAACCGGGGAGCTGTTTTTT
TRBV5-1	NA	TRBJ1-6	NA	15	CASSLRSSYNSPLHF	TGCGCCAGCAGCTTGCGGAGCTCCTATAATTCACCCCTCCACTTT
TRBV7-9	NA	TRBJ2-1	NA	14	CASSLRGGFNEQFF	TGTGCCAGCAGCTTACGCGGTGGGTTCAATGAGCAGTTCTTC
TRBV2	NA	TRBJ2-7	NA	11	CASKQAYEQYF	TGTGCCAGCAAACAGGCCTACGAGCAGTACTTC
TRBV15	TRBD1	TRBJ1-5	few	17	CATSGRTGAYSNQPQHF	TGTGCCACCAGCGGACGGACAGGGGCTTATAGCAATCAGCCCCAGCATTTT
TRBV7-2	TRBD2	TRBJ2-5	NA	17	CASSLLAGGQRRETQYF	TGTGCCAGCAGCTTACTAGCGGGGGGGCAGCGACGGGAGACCCAGTACTTC
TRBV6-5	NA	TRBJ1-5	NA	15	CASTNSGVGGQPQHF	TGTGCCAGCACCAACTCAGGGGTTGGGGGTCAGCCCCAGCATTTT
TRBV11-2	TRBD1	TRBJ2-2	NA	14	CASSRQGAIGELFF	TGTGCCAGCTCCAGACAGGGGGCTATCGGGGAGCTGTTTTTT
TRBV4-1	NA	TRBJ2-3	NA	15	CASSQDGGTQNTQYF	TGCGCCAGCAGCCAAGATGGAGGAACACAAAATACGCAGTATTTT
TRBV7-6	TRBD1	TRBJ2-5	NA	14	CASSLTGVQETQYF	TGTGCCAGCAGCTTGACAGGGGTTCAAGAGACCCAGTACTTC
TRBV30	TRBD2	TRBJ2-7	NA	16	CAWSVPSGAMVYEQYF	TGTGCCTGGAGTGTCCCTAGCGGGGCGATGGTCTACGAGCAGTACTTC
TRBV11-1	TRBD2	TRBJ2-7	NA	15	CASSLVAGQAYEQYF	TGTGCCAGCAGCTTAGTAGCGGGCCAGGCGTACGAGCAGTACTTC
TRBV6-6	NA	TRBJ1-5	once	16	CASSLVQGRNNQPQHF	TGTGCCAGCAGTTTAGTACAGGGCCGTAACAATCAGCCCCAGCATTTT
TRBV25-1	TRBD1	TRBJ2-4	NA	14	CASRLPGQGNIQYF	TGTGCCAGCAGGTTACCGGGACAGGGTAACATTCAGTACTTC
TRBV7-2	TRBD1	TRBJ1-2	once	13	CASPDRPLYGYTF	TGTGCCAGCCCGGACAGGCCCCTCTATGGCTACACCTTC
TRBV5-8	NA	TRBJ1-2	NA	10	CASSYPRYTF	TGTGCCAGCAGCTACCCTAGGTATACCTTC
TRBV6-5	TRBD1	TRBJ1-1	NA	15	CASSSTGGVNTEAFF	TGTGCCAGCAGTTCGACAGGGGGGGTGAACACTGAAGCTTTCTTT
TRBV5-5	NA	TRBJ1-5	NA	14	CASSLVRGNQPQHF	TGTGCCAGCAGCTTGGTCAGGGGCAATCAGCCCCAGCATTTT
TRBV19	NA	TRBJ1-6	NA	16	CASSIRIGAGYSPLHF	TGTGCCAGTAGTATAAGAATAGGGGCCGGATATTCACCCCTCCACTTT
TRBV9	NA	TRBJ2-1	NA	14	CASSEITGHVEQFF	TGTGCCAGCAGCGAAATAACAGGGCACGTTGAGCAGTTCTTC
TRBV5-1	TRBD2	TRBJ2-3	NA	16	CASSLRVAGNTDTQYF	TGCGCCAGCAGCTTGAGAGTAGCGGGGAACACAGATACGCAGTATTTT
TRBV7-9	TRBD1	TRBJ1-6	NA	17	CASSSGQGTSYNSPLHF	TGTGCCAGCAGCTCCGGACAGGGGACCTCCTATAATTCACCCCTCCACTTT
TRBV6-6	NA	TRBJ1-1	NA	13	CASSYGAATEAFF	TGTGCCAGCAGTTACGGGGCAGCCACTGAAGCTTTCTTT
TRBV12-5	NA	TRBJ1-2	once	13	CASGRRGNYGYTF	TGTGCTAGTGGTCGGCGGGGTAACTATGGCTACACCTTC
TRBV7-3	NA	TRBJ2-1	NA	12	CASSYLDNEQFF	TGTGCCAGCAGCTATTTAGACAATGAGCAGTTCTTC
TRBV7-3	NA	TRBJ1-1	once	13	CASSFDMNTEAFF	TGTGCCAGCAGCTTTGACATGAACACTGAAGCTTTCTTT
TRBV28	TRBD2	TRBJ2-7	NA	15	CASSHAGGSTYEQYF	TGTGCCAGCAGTCACGCGGGGGGGAGTACCTACGAGCAGTACTTC
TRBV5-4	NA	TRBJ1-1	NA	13	CASSLPMNTEAFF	TGTGCCAGCAGCCTACCCATGAACACTGAAGCTTTCTTT
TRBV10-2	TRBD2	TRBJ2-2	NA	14	CASRLAGGPGELFF	TGCGCCAGCAGACTAGCGGGGGGGCCCGGGGAGCTGTTTTTT
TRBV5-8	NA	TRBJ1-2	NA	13	CASSLDRNYGYTF	TGTGCCAGCAGCTTAGACAGAAACTATGGCTACACCTTC
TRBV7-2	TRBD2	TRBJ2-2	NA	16	CASSVTSGLNTGELFF	TGTGCCAGCAGCGTGACTAGCGGACTGAACACCGGGGAGCTGTTTTTT
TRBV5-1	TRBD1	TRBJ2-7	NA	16	CASSLKKGTGADEQYF	TGCGCCAGCAGCCTGAAGAAAGGGACAGGGGCGGACGAGCAGTACTTC
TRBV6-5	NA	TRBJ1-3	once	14	CASSQAYSGNTIYF	TGTGCCAGCAGCCAAGCGTACTCTGGAAACACCATATATTTT
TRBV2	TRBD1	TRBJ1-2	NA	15	CASSPIRDSSHGYTF	TGTGCCAGCAGCCCCATTCGGGACAGCTCTCATGGCTACACCTTC
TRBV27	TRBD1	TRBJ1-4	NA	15	CASSLRTGRIEKLFF	TGTGCCAGCAGTCTACGGACAGGGCGAATTGAAAAACTGTTTTTT
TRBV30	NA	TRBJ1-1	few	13	CAWTGDTNTEAFF	TGTGCCTGGACAGGGGACACGAACACTGAAGCTTTCTTT
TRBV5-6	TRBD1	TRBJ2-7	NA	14	CASSRTGATYEQYF	TGTGCCAGCAGCCGAACAGGGGCCACCTACGAGCAGTACTTC
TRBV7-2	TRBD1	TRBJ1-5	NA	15	CASSPGQTRNQPQHF	TGTGCCAGCAGCCCGGGACAGACCCGGAATCAGCCCCAGCATTTT
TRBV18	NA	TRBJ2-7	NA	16	CASSVRREENSYEQYF	TGTGCCAGCTCAGTCCGACGGGAAGAGAATTCCTACGAGCAGTACTTC
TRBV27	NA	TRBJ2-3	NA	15	CASSATGTSTDTQYF	TGTGCCAGCAGTGCGACAGGCACTAGCACAGATACGCAGTATTTT
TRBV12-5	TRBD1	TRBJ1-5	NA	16	CASGLTTGGLDQPQHF	TGTGCTAGTGGCCTGACAACAGGGGGCCTCGATCAGCCCCAGCATTTT
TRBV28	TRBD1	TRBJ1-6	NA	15	CASTDTGGLNSPLHF	TGTGCCAGCACGGATACAGGGGGATTAAATTCACCCCTCCACTTT
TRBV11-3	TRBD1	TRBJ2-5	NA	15	CASSLSTGGQETQYF	TGTGCCAGCAGCCTATCGACAGGGGGACAAGAGACCCAGTACTTC
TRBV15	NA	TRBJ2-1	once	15	CATSSSRGYYNEQFF	TGTGCCACCAGCAGTTCCAGGGGTTACTACAATGAGCAGTTCTTC
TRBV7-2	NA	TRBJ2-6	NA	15	CASSLGGAGANVLTF	TGTGCCAGCAGCTTAGGGGGGGCTGGGGCCAACGTCCTGACTTTC
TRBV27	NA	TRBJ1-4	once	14	CASSLGGRGEKLFF	TGTGCCAGCAGTTTGGGAGGGCGCGGAGAAAAACTGTTTTTT
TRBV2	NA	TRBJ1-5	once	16	CASREGGSLVNQPQHF	TGTGCCAGCAGAGAGGGAGGGTCCCTTGTTAATCAGCCCCAGCATTTT
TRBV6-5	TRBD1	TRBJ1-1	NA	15	CASTRDRLSNTEAFF	TGTGCCAGCACCCGGGACAGGTTGTCGAACACTGAAGCTTTCTTT
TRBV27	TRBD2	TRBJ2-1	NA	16	CASSSYSGGPINEQFF	TGTGCCAGCAGTTCGTATAGCGGGGGCCCCATCAATGAGCAGTTCTTC
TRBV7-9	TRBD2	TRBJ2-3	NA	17	CASSRPKSGGDTDTQYF	TGTGCCAGCAGCAGGCCAAAAAGCGGGGGAGACACAGATACGCAGTATTTT
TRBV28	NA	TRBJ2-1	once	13	CASSLQGTGVEFF	TGTGCCAGCAGTTTACAGGGGACGGGCGTGGAATTCTTC
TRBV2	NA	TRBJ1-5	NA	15	CASSGGHSAVQPQHF	TGTGCCAGCAGTGGCGGACACAGTGCAGTTCAGCCCCAGCATTTT
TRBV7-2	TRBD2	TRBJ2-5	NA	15	CASSLIAGGPETQYF	TGTGCCAGCAGCTTGATAGCGGGGGGGCCGGAGACCCAGTACTTC
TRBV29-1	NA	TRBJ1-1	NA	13	CSVSRQPNTEAFF	TGCAGCGTATCCCGACAGCCGAACACTGAAGCTTTCTTT
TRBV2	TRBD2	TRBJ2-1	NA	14	CASSEMWGLAKQFF	TGTGCCAGCAGTGAAATGTGGGGACTAGCCAAGCAGTTCTTC
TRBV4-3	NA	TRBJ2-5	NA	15	CASSQDEISSETQYF	TGCGCCAGCAGCCAAGATGAAATCAGTTCCGAGACCCAGTACTTC
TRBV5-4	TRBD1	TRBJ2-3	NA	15	CASSLMGQGRPLQYF	TGTGCCAGCAGCTTGATGGGACAGGGGAGGCCATTACAGTATTTT